Detailed here is one T cell receptor (beta chain). Its target is not known. This sample is part of a study of CD8 T cells in Susac syndrome. Study observations and caveats: The study's TCR sequencing and HLA analysis covered a relatively small number of individuals, and the study acknowledged this.

The V and J ends lost 1 base and 4 bases, in that order; junction bases with no gene match: 5. The CDR3 contains 15 residues. Looked up from germline, CDR1 is MNHEY and CDR2 is SMNVEV (reference sequence). Random hexamers primed reverse transcription of roughly 0.5 to 1 ug RNA. TCRdb re-called the immunoSEQ multiplex PCR reads through MiXCR, storing one row per CDR3 protein. The sample yields about 280,000 distinct CDR3 sequences, around 84% seen once. The sequenced sample consisted of CD8+ T cells from PBMCs. This receptor was obtained from a human donor with multiple sclerosis. The chain joins TRBV27 to TRBJ2-3, with 7 positions matching TRBD2. The CDR3 coding sequence is TGTGCCAGCAGTTTATTGGGGCGGGAGTCAGATACGCAGTATTTT. It encodes CASSLLGRESDTQYF.